This TCR beta chain was captured in a study of blood T cells in healthy people across ages. This clonotype showed up many times. Using a J-beta primer mix together with a sample-barcoded 5' primer, a second PCR was run for roughly 7 to 11 cycles. Each cDNA molecule was tagged by a template-switch adaptor with 12 random nucleotides. TCRdb processed the 5' RACE reads anew with MiXCR; each CDR3 protein has one entry. The sample lists hundreds of thousands of distinct CDR3 sequences; over 45% were seen once. Sequences were obtained from blood. This sequence originates from a woman aged 60-70 years in good health.

CDR3 amino acids: CASSGGDRGAYGYTF. In DNA form, the CDR3 reads TGTGCCAGCAGTGGCGGGGACAGGGGGGCTTATGGCTACACCTTC. The chain couples TRBV12-3 or TRBV12-4 to TRBJ1-2, with TRBD1 matching over 11 bases. The ends lost 5 bases at V and 5 bases at J; junction bases unmatched: 7. The CDR3 totals 15 residues.